The 11 T cell receptor beta chains below all came from one sample that was sequenced in a study of blood T cell repertoires in COVID-19. Sequenced by immunoSEQ multiplex PCR; TCRdb stores in-frame clones only, minus some. The profile shows 45,000 to 60,000 clones, around 83% of them singletons. The sample comprised peripheral blood. These receptor sequences come from a human donor with acute or convalescent COVID-19. The donor label of this sample is uncertain.

This clone turned up a few times. This chain links TRBV7-9 with TRBJ2-7; D is ambiguous. The length of the CDR3 is 13 residues. Trimming shortened V by 5 bases and J by 7 bases, and 15 bases separated the two germline ends. CDR1 is SEHNR and CDR2 is FQNEAQ in the germline V gene (reference sequence). This CDR3 is CASSPRVSGEQYF. CDR3 in DNA: TGTGCCAGCAGCCCCCGGGTGTCTGGTGAGCAGTACTTC. The full variable domain, in which reference TRBV7-9 and TRBJ2-7 provide the parts outside the CDR3, is DTGVSQNPRHKITKRGQNVTFRCDPISEHNRLYWYRQTLGQGPEFLTYFQNEAQLEKSRLLSDRFSAERPKGSFSTLEIQRTEQGDSAMYLCASSPRVSGEQYFGPGTRLTVT.

This chain links TRBV28 with TRBJ1-1; TRBD1 is a possible D gene (5 bases). The CDR3 has 15 amino acids. V lost 3 bases, J lost 0 bases, and 11 bases lay in between. Germline values: CDR1 MDHEN, CDR2 SYDVKM. The CDR3 DNA reads as TGTGCCAGCAGTTTGGCAGGGACTATGAACACTGAAGCTTTCTTT. It specifies CASSLAGTMNTEAFF.

In this sample, this clone turned up a few times. The CDR3 DNA sequence: TGTGCCACCAGCAGAGATCCGGCCGGGACAGAAGCTTTCTTT. Residues: CATSRDPAGTEAFF. The chain combines TRBV15 with TRBJ1-1, with D maybe TRBD1 (6 bases). The germline gives CDR1 LNHNV, CDR2 YYDKDF (reference sequence). The CDR3 runs to 14 residues. V lost 0 bases and J lost 8, with 13 bases in between.

This clone was seen more than once but under ten times. The chain is built from TRBV4-2 and TRBJ1-2, with TRBD1 matching over 8 bases. Germline CDR1 reads LGHNA; CDR2 reads YNFKEQ. CDR3 length equals 17 residues. V shed 0 bases and J 8 bases; nucleotides not matched to a gene: 14. The CDR3 bases are TGTGCCAGCAGCCAAGACGAGGGGACAGGACGCGGATCGGGCTACACCTTC. It codes for CASSQDEGTGRGSGYTF.

This CDR3 reads CASSTGFANTEAFF. The DNA for the CDR3 is TGTGCCAGCAGCACAGGGTTCGCGAACACTGAAGCTTTCTTT. V and J are TRBV7-2 and TRBJ1-1; TRBD1 is a possible D gene (6 bases). CDR1 and CDR2 (germline): SGHTA, FQGNSA. The CDR3 is made up of 14 amino acids. Trimming pared 5 bases from V and 1 base from J, leaving 11 bases between.

The chain employs TRBV6-6 and TRBJ2-7; 7 bases align to TRBD1. Germline V gives CDR1 MNHNY, CDR2 SVGAGI (reference sequence). The CDR3 covers 15 residues. The ends lost 2 bases at V and 3 bases at J; junction bases unmatched: 7. This chain's CDR3 is CASSYEGAEHYEQYF. DNA for the CDR3: TGTGCCAGCAGTTACGAGGGGGCGGAGCACTACGAGCAGTACTTC.

The V gene is TRBV30, the J gene TRBJ2-7; D gene unclear. This CDR3 is built from 11 residues. V dropped 2 bases and J dropped 4 bases, with 6 bases sitting between them. CDR1 and CDR2 (germline): GTSNPN, SVGIG (reference sequence). CDR3 bases: TGTGCCTGGAGTCTTAGTTACGAGCAGTACTTC. It translates to CAWSLSYEQYF.

The chain employs TRBV3-1 (or the pseudogene TRBV3-2) and TRBJ2-1, with TRBD1 as a possible D gene (5 bases). Per the germline V gene, CDR1 is LGHDT and CDR2 is YNNKEL (reference sequence). This CDR3 spans 17 amino acids. With 4 bases removed from V and 0 bases from J, the gap between germline ends came to 16 bases. In DNA, the CDR3 is TGTGCCAGCAGCCTAAAGGGGTTCTCCAGCTCCTACAATGAGCAGTTCTTC. Translating it yields CASSLKGFSSSYNEQFF.

The V gene is TRBV2, the J gene TRBJ1-1, with 7 nucleotides matching TRBD1. J lost 14 bases, V lost 6 bases, and 6 bases had no gene match. The CDR3 consists of 10 residues. Germline-derived CDR1 and CDR2 are SNHLY and FYNNEI. CDR3 coding DNA: TGTGCCAGCAGGCTACAGGGGTTGTTCTTT. It translates to CASRLQGLFF. The full variable domain, in which reference TRBV2 and TRBJ1-1 provide the parts outside the CDR3, is EPEVTQTPSHQVTQMGQEVILRCVPISNHLYFYWYRQILGQKVEFLVSFYNNEISEKSEIFDDQFSVERPDGSNFTLKIRSTKLEDSAMYFCASRLQGLFFGQGTRLTVV.

This clone has a single count. Here the CDR3 DNA reads TGCAGCGCCCACAAGAACACTGAAGCTTTCTTT. The encoded protein is CSAHKNTEAFF. V is TRBV29-1 and J is TRBJ1-1; D unresolved. V was pared by 7 bases and J by 1 base, with 7 bases between. CDR1 and CDR2 (germline): SQVTM, ANQGSEA. CDR3 length equals 11 residues.

This clone was observed a handful of times. The rearrangement links TRBV30 to TRBJ1-6, with D hard to call. This CDR3 spans 11 amino acids. Germline V gene lookup returns CDR1 GTSNPN and CDR2 SVGIG (reference sequence). V lost 0 bases and J 14 bases, leaving 8 bases between the germline ends. CDR3 sequence (DNA): TGTGCCTGGAGTGTGCGATTAACCCTCCACTTT. This sequence encodes CAWSVRLTLHF.